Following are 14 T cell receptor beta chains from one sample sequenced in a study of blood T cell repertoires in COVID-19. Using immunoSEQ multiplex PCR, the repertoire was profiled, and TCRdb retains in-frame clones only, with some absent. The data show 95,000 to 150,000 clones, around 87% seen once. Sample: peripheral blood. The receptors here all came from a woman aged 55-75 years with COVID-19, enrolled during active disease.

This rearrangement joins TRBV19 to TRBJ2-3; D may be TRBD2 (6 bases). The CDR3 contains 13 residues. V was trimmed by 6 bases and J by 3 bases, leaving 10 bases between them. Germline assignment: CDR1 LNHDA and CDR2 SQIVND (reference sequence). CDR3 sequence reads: CASSPGRTDTQYF. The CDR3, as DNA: TGTGCCAGTAGCCCGGGGAGGACAGATACGCAGTATTTT.

The DNA of the CDR3 is TGCGCCAGCAGCCTAGGGACAGGTCCGGCTATAGGAAACACCATATATTTT. Protein sequence: CASSLGTGPAIGNTIYF. J is TRBJ1-3 and V is TRBV5-1; 8 positions agree with TRBD1. The CDR3 has 17 residues. Germline trimming cut 4 bases from V and 4 bases from J; bases unmatched to any gene: 13. Germline CDR1 and CDR2: SGHRS and YFSETQ.

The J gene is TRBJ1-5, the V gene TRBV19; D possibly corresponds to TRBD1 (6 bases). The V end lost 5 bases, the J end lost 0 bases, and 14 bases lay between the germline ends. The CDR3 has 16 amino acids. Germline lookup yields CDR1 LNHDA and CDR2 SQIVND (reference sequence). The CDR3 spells CASSSYGTYSNQPQHF. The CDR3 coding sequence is TGTGCCAGTAGTTCATACGGGACATATAGCAATCAGCCCCAGCATTTT.

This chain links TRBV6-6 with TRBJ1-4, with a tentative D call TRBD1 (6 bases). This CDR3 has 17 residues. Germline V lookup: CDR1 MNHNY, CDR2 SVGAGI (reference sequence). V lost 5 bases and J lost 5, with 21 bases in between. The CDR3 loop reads CASSRSVTGAINEKLFF. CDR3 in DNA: TGTGCCAGCAGTCGCTCTGTGACAGGAGCCATCAATGAAAAACTGTTTTTT.

CDR3 DNA sequence: TGTGCCAGTAGATCCGGGACAGGGGTTAATGAAAAACTGTTTTTT. As protein: CASRSGTGVNEKLFF. The genes are TRBV6-5 and TRBJ1-4, with TRBD1 matching over 10 bases. The V segment lost 9 bases and the J segment 4 bases; nucleotides outside the gene matches: 8. The CDR3 has 15 amino acids. Per the germline V gene, CDR1 is MNHEY and CDR2 is SVGAGI.

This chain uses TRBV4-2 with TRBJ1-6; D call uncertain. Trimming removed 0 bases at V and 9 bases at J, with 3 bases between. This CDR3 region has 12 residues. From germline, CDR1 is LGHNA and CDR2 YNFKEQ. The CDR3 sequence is CASSQDSSPLHF. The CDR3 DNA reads TGTGCCAGCAGCCAAGATAGTTCACCCCTCCACTTT.

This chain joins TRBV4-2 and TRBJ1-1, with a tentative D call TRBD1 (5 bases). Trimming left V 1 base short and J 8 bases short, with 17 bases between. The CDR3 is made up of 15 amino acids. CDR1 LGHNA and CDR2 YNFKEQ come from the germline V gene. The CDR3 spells CASSQAYGRVPEAFF. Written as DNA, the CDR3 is TGTGCCAGCAGCCAAGCTTACGGCAGGGTGCCCGAAGCTTTCTTT.

This CDR3 is CASSPLRQGVAANYGYTF. The CDR3 DNA follows: TGTGCCAGCAGTCCTTTACGACAGGGGGTGGCAGCTAACTATGGCTACACCTTC. This rearrangement joins TRBV27 to TRBJ1-2; 9 bases match TRBD1. Germline V gene data show CDR1 as MNHEY and CDR2 as SMNVEV (reference sequence). Trimming at V came to 5 bases and at J to 0 bases, leaving 13 bases not matched to a gene. This CDR3 is 18 amino acids long.

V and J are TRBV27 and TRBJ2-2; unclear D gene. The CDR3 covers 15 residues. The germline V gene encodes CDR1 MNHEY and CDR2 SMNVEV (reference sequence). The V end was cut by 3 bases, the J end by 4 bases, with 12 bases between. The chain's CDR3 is CASSFGTELTGELFF. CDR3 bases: TGTGCCAGCAGTTTTGGAACGGAGCTCACCGGGGAGCTGTTTTTT.

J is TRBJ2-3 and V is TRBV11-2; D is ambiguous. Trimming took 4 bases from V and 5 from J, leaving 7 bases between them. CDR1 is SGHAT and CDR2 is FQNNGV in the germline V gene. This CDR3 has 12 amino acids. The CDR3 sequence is CASSSRRDTQYF. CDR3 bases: TGTGCCAGCAGCTCTCGGAGAGATACGCAGTATTTT.

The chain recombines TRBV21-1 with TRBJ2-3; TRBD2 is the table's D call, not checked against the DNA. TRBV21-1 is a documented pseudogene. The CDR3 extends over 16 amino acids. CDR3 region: CASRPRSGDVTDTQYF. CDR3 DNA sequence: TGTGCCAGCAGACCACGATCGGGGGACGTCACAGATACGCAGTATTTT.

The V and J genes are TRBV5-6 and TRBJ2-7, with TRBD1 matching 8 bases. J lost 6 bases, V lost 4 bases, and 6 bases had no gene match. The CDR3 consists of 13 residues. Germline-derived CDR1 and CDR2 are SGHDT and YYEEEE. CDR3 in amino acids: CASSTLRGLEQYF. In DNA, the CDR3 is TGTGCCAGCAGCACCCTCAGGGGGCTCGAGCAGTACTTC.

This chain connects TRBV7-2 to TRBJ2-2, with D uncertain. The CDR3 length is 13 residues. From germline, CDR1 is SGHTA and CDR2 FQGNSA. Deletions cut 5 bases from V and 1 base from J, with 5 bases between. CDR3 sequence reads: CASSPMNTGELFF. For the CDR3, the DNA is TGTGCCAGCAGCCCAATGAACACCGGGGAGCTGTTTTTT.

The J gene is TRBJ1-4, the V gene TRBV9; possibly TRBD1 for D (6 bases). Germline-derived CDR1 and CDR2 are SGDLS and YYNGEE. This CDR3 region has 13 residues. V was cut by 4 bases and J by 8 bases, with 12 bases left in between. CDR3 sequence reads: CASSPGQLEKLFF. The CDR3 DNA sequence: TGTGCCAGCAGCCCTGGACAGTTGGAAAAACTGTTTTTT.